Each of the 27 T cell receptor beta chains below was sequenced from the same sample in a study of T cells in Graves' hyperthyroidism and ophthalmopathy. RNA transcripts yielded amplified TCR beta CDR3 regions. Using the HTBI primer set, a first-round RT-PCR was run on the TCR CDR3. Each CDR3 protein is one row after TCRdb ran MiXCR on the multiplex PCR reads. The sample consists of some 720,000 distinct CDR3 sequences, roughly 15% of them appearing once. Sequences were obtained from blood. These receptors originate from a man aged 18 to 30 with Graves' hyperthyroidism.

CDR3 sequence: CASSPSQGTSGDYEQYF. Written as DNA, the CDR3 is TGTGCCAGCAGCCCAAGTCAGGGGACTAGCGGAGACTACGAGCAGTACTTC. The chain joins TRBV7-9 to TRBJ2-7, with 11 bases lining up with TRBD2. The CDR3 is 17 residues long. V shed 5 bases, J shed 3 bases, and the junction held 12 bases outside the gene matches. The V gene's germline CDR1 is SEHNR and CDR2 FQNEAQ (reference sequence).

This clonotype was seen at least ten times. The chain is built from TRBV3-1 and TRBJ2-1; 9 bases map to TRBD2. This CDR3 is built from 17 residues. Per germline, CDR1 LGHDT and CDR2 YNNKEL (reference sequence). V shed 4 bases, J shed 7 bases, and the junction held 14 bases outside the gene matches. CDR3 region: CASSRQMTSGGENEQFF. The CDR3, as DNA: TGTGCCAGCAGCCGCCAGATGACTAGCGGAGGGGAGAATGAGCAGTTCTTC.

This chain joins TRBV3-1 and TRBJ2-7; D gene ambiguous. CDR1 and CDR2 from the germline V gene are LGHDT and YNNKEL (reference sequence). The CDR3 contains 15 residues. Trimming took 1 base from V and 0 from J, leaving 10 bases between them. This CDR3 is CASSQVGESSYEQYF. The CDR3 region has the DNA TGTGCCAGCAGCCAAGTCGGAGAGAGCTCCTACGAGCAGTACTTC.

This clonotype was picked up many times. The chain carries TRBV12-3 or TRBV12-4 and TRBJ1-4, with TRBD1 matching over 7 bases. CDR3 length: 14 residues. The J segment lost 6 bases and the V segment lost 5 bases, leaving 6 bases of the junction unmatched. The CDR3 reads CASSPGGSDEKLFF. As DNA, the CDR3 is TGTGCCAGCAGTCCAGGGGGTAGCGATGAAAAACTGTTTTTT.

This clonotype occurred many times. CDR3 sequence reads: CASSRRDRTYEQYF. DNA of the CDR3: TGTGCCAGCAGCCGCCGGGACAGGACCTACGAGCAGTACTTC. This chain joins TRBV7-9 and TRBJ2-7, with 8 bases aligning to TRBD1. The V segment lost 5 bases and the J segment 2 bases; nucleotides outside the gene matches: 5. There are 14 residues in the CDR3. In germline, CDR1 is SEHNR, CDR2 FQNEAQ (reference sequence).

This clonotype was seen at least ten times. V and J are TRBV11-3 and TRBJ2-1; no clear D gene. Germline lookup yields CDR1 SGHNT and CDR2 YENEEA. Trimming removed 0 bases from V and 6 bases from J, with 6 bases in between. The CDR3 runs to 13 residues. CDR3: CASSLEPGNEQFF. The CDR3 DNA follows: TGTGCCAGCAGCTTAGAGCCCGGCAATGAGCAGTTCTTC.

In this sample, this clonotype turned up many times. The V gene is TRBV20-1, the J gene TRBJ2-5, with D possibly matching TRBD1 (6 bases). CDR3 length: 14 residues. V was trimmed by 5 bases and J by 4 bases, leaving 17 bases between them. Germline V gene data show CDR1 as DFQATT and CDR2 as SNEGSKA (reference sequence). The CDR3 protein is CSAPNLGAPETQYF. DNA of the CDR3: TGCAGTGCTCCCAATTTGGGGGCGCCAGAGACCCAGTACTTC.

This clonotype showed up many times. The V gene is TRBV28, the J gene TRBJ1-5, with 11 bases that match TRBD1. V dropped 7 bases and J dropped 7; count of bases not matched to a gene: 9. This CDR3 comprises 15 residues. CDR1 and CDR2 from the germline V gene are MDHEN and SYDVKM. The DNA for the CDR3 is TGTGCCAGCACCCCGGGGACAGGGGGAAAACAGCCCCAGCATTTT. It yields the protein CASTPGTGGKQPQHF.

This chain links TRBV29-1 with TRBJ1-2; TRBD1 might be the D (6 bases). The germline V gene has CDR1 SQVTM and CDR2 ANQGSEA. The CDR3 covers 15 residues. Between the trimmed V and J ends, which lost 5 bases and 1 base, there was a span of 17 bases. In DNA, the CDR3 is TGCAGCGTTAGACGACAGGAAACAGTTAACTATGGCTACACCTTC. It codes for CSVRRQETVNYGYTF.

The chain links TRBV2 to TRBJ2-7; D may be TRBD2 (7 bases). CDR3 length: 18 amino acids. Germline lookup yields CDR1 SNHLY and CDR2 FYNNEI. Deletions cut 5 bases from V and 4 bases from J, with 27 bases between. CDR3 sequence reads: CASSLTGYPEGGDYEQYF. The CDR3 DNA reads TGTGCCAGCAGTTTGACAGGCTATCCCGAGGGGGGGGATTACGAGCAGTACTTC.

The chain has TRBV4-3 and TRBJ2-2; D is unresolved. V was shortened by 0 bases and J by 4 bases, with 12 bases between the two germline ends. CDR3 length: 16 residues. Germline CDR1 reads LGHNA; CDR2 reads YSLEER. CDR3 loop: CASSQDFRRITGELFF. Written as DNA, the CDR3 is TGCGCCAGCAGCCAAGATTTTAGAAGGATCACCGGGGAGCTGTTTTTT.

V gene TRBV28 combines with J gene TRBJ2-7, with D hard to call. Germline CDR1 reads MDHEN; CDR2 reads SYDVKM. The V gene lost 5 bases and the J gene lost 1 base, with 15 bases spanning the gap. The CDR3 has 15 residues. Here the CDR3 reads CASSPYIGRSYEQYF. The CDR3 DNA reads as TGTGCCAGCAGTCCTTATATAGGTAGATCCTACGAGCAGTACTTC.

Many counts were recorded for this clonotype. The chain combines TRBV12-3 or TRBV12-4 with TRBJ1-5, with 7 nucleotides matching TRBD1. The CDR3 has 14 amino acids. The J segment lost 7 bases and the V segment lost 2 bases, leaving 5 bases of the junction unmatched. CDR3 sequence reads: CASSLSRGKQPQHF. The DNA for the CDR3 is TGTGCCAGCAGTTTAAGCAGGGGGAAACAGCCCCAGCATTTT.

This clonotype was seen a handful of times. The V call is TRBV16, the J call TRBJ2-7; TRBD1 aligns across 9 bases. The germline V gene has CDR1 KGHSY and CDR2 FQNENV. V was pared by 9 bases and J by 6 bases, with 15 bases of the junction left unmatched. The CDR3 consists of 15 residues. The CDR3 loop is CASSFSGTGLSEQYF. The CDR3 DNA reads as TGTGCCAGTAGCTTCTCGGGGACAGGGCTGTCCGAGCAGTACTTC.

This rearrangement joins TRBV7-6 to TRBJ2-5; 13 positions match TRBD2. Trimming at V came to 2 bases and at J to 1 base, leaving 10 bases not matched to a gene. This CDR3 has 19 amino acids. Per the germline V gene, CDR1 is SGHVS and CDR2 is FNYEAQ. CDR3 sequence: CASSLRPGLAGLFQETQYF. CDR3 DNA: TGTGCCAGCAGCTTAAGGCCGGGACTAGCGGGATTATTCCAAGAGACCCAGTACTTC.

This clonotype was counted ten times or more. This rearrangement joins TRBV2 to TRBJ2-3, with TRBD2 as a possible D gene (6 bases). V was shortened by 7 bases and J by 0 bases, with 11 bases between the two germline ends. Germline V gives CDR1 SNHLY, CDR2 FYNNEI. The CDR3 has 14 residues. CDR3 DNA: TGTGCCAGCACCCGGGGGAGAAGCACAGATACGCAGTATTTT. Its translation is CASTRGRSTDTQYF.

The chain uses TRBV28 and TRBJ2-3; TRBD2 agrees at 12 bases. This CDR3 has 16 residues. The germline V gene encodes CDR1 MDHEN and CDR2 SYDVKM. The V and J ends lost 3 bases and 5 bases, in that order; junction bases with no gene match: 6. This CDR3 reads CASSLLAGGPQDTQYF. The CDR3 region has the DNA TGTGCCAGCAGTTTGCTAGCGGGAGGGCCTCAAGATACGCAGTATTTT.

At least ten counts were recorded for this clonotype. The gene calls are TRBV29-1 and TRBJ2-7; D is perhaps TRBD1 (6 bases). The CDR3 is 12 residues long. Germline V lookup: CDR1 SQVTM, CDR2 ANQGSEA. Trimming pared 5 bases from V and 6 bases from J, leaving 14 bases between. This chain's CDR3 is CSVIGGWGEQYF. In DNA, the CDR3 is TGCAGCGTTATAGGGGGATGGGGCGAGCAGTACTTC.

The V call is TRBV20-1, the J call TRBJ1-5; D is undetermined. V shed 6 bases and J shed 6 bases, with 12 bases lying between them. The germline CDR1 and CDR2 sequences are DFQATT and SNEGSKA (reference sequence). The CDR3 is 12 amino acids. CDR3 residues: CSARFLSQPQHF. In DNA form, the CDR3 reads TGCAGTGCCCGATTCTTGAGTCAGCCCCAGCATTTT.

This clonotype was detected once. The rearrangement joins TRBV11-2 to TRBJ2-7, with D uncertain. The CDR3 has 16 amino acids. Germline V gene lookup returns CDR1 SGHAT and CDR2 FQNNGV. V lost 4 bases, J lost 1 base, and 17 bases lay in between. In nucleotides, the CDR3 is TGTGCCAGCAGCTCCCCCCCCGGCGTCATTTCCTACGAGCAGTACTTC. This sequence encodes CASSSPPGVISYEQYF.

The chain employs TRBV7-9 and TRBJ2-7; D possibly corresponds to TRBD1 (6 bases). V was shortened by 5 bases and J by 4 bases, with 18 bases between the two germline ends. The CDR3 runs to 15 residues. The germline V gene encodes CDR1 SEHNR and CDR2 FQNEAQ (reference sequence). The CDR3 bases are TGTGCCAGCAGCCCGCCGACAGGACCTCAATACGAGCAGTACTTC. This translates into CASSPPTGPQYEQYF.

The chain has TRBV6-2 or TRBV6-3 and TRBJ2-5, with TRBD1 identical over 10 bases. This CDR3 region has 17 residues. The germline V gene has CDR1 MNHEY and CDR2 SVGEGT. Trimming took 5 bases from V and 3 from J; bases not matched to a gene: 12. In nucleotides, the CDR3 is TGTGCCAGCAGTATCCCGTCTTTAGGGACAGGGGAAGAGACCCAGTACTTC. This codes for CASSIPSLGTGEETQYF.

This clonotype was recorded at least ten times. V is TRBV2 and J is TRBJ2-7; 7 bases map to TRBD2. The CDR3 has 13 residues. Trimming at V came to 4 bases and at J to 4 bases, leaving 4 bases not matched to a gene. From germline, CDR1 is SNHLY and CDR2 FYNNEI. CDR3 region: CASSGDYLYEQYF. In DNA, the CDR3 is TGTGCCAGCAGTGGGGACTATCTTTACGAGCAGTACTTC.

The rearrangement uses TRBV13 and TRBJ1-1; 12 bases match TRBD1. The CDR3 runs to 15 residues. V shed 5 bases and J 1 base; nucleotides not matched to a gene: 2. The germline V gene has CDR1 PRHDT and CDR2 FYEKMQ (reference sequence). The CDR3 DNA is TGTGCCAGCAGCACGGGACAGGGGGCGAACACTGAAGCTTTCTTT. Translating it yields CASSTGQGANTEAFF.

Many counts were recorded for this clonotype. The rearrangement uses TRBV7-9 and TRBJ1-2; D gene uncertain. The CDR3 runs 12 residues. Germline loops: CDR1 SEHNR, CDR2 FQNEAQ (reference sequence). Trimming took 5 bases from V and 2 from J, leaving 6 bases between them. Here the CDR3 DNA reads TGTGCCAGCAGCGCGGACAACTATGGCTACACCTTC. It yields the protein CASSADNYGYTF.

In its sample, this clonotype was seen a few times. The chain carries TRBV20-1 and TRBJ1-5; a possible D gene is TRBD1 (5 bases). V was shortened by 6 bases and J by 5 bases, with 20 bases between the two germline ends. The germline CDR1 and CDR2 sequences are DFQATT and SNEGSKA (reference sequence). There are 15 residues in the CDR3. CDR3 nucleotide sequence: TGCAGTGCCCTTGGGGGGTCCAAGGGATATCAGCCCCAGCATTTT. It is translated as CSALGGSKGYQPQHF.

This clonotype was counted at least ten times. The rearrangement joins TRBV20-1 to TRBJ2-7, with 7 bases lining up with TRBD1. The V gene end was trimmed by 6 bases and the J gene end by 7 bases; junction bases not matched to a gene: 21. This CDR3 has 16 amino acids. Germline loops: CDR1 DFQATT, CDR2 SNEGSKA (reference sequence). CDR3 nucleotides: TGCAGTGCGCAGGGTCCGTACAGGGGTCTTGTGTGGGAGCAGTACTTC. As protein: CSAQGPYRGLVWEQYF.